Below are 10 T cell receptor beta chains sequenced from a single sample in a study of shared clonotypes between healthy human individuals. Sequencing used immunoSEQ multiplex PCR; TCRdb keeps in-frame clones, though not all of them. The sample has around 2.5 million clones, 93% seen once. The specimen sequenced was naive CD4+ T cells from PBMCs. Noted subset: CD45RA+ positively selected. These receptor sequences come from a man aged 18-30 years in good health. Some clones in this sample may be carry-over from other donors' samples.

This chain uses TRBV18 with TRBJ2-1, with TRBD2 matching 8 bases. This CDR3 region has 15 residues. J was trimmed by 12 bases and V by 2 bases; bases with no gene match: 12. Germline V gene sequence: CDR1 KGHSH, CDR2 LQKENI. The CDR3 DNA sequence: TGTGCCAGCTCACCAGGACTAGCAGCCGTTACGGTGCAGTTCTTC. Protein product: CASSPGLAAVTVQFF.

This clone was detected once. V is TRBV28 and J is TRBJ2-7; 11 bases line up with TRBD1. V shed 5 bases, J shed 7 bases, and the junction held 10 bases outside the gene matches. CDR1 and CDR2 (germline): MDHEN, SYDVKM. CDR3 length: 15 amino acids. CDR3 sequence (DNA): TGTGCCAGCAGTCCGACGGGACAGGGGGTTGTTGAGCAGTACTTC. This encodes CASSPTGQGVVEQYF.

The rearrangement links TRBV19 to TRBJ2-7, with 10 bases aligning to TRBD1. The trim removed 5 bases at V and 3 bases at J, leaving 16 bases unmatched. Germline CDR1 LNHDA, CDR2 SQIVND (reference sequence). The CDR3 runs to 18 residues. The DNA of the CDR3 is TGTGCCAGTAGTGTCCCGGGACAGGGGCTTGTACGCCGCTACGAGCAGTACTTC. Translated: CASSVPGQGLVRRYEQYF.

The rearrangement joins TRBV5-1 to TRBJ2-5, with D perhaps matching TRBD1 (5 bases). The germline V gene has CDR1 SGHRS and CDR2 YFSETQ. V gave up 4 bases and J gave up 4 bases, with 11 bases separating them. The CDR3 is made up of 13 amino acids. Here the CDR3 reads CASSTDILETQYF. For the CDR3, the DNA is TGCGCCAGCAGCACGGACATTCTAGAGACCCAGTACTTC. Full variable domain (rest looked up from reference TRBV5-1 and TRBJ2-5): KAGVTQTPRYLIKTRGQQVTLSCSPISGHRSVSWYQQTPGQGLQFLFEYFSETQRNKGNFPGRFSGRQFSNSRSEMNVSTLELGDSALYLCASSTDILETQYFGPGTRLLVL.

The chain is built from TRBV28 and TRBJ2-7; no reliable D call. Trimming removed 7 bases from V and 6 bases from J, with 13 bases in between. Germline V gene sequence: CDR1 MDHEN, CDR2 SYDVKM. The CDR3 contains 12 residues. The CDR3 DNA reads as TGTGCCAGCAAGGACGGCCCAGGCGAGCAGTACTTC. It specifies CASKDGPGEQYF.

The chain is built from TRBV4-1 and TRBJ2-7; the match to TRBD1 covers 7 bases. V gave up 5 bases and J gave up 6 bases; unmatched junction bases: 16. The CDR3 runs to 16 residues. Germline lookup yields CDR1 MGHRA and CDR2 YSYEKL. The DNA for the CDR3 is TGCGCCAGCAGCGTGGAAAATGGCAGGGGGTTCTCCGAGCAGTACTTC. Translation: CASSVENGRGFSEQYF.

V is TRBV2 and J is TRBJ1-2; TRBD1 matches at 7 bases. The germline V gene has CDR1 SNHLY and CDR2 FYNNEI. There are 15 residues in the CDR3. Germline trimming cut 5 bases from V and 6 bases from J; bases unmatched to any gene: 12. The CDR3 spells CASSPVGTDSHGYTF. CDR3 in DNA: TGTGCCAGCAGTCCCGTCGGGACAGATAGTCATGGCTACACCTTC. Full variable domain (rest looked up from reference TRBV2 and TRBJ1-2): EPEVTQTPSHQVTQMGQEVILRCVPISNHLYFYWYRQILGQKVEFLVSFYNNEISEKSEIFDDQFSVERPDGSNFTLKIRSTKLEDSAMYFCASSPVGTDSHGYTFGSGTRLTVV.

CDR3 loop: CASSLVDRGETQYF. CDR3 coding DNA: TGTGCCAGCAGCTTGGTGGACAGGGGAGAGACCCAGTACTTC. The V and J genes are TRBV5-6 and TRBJ2-5; 9 bases line up with TRBD1. Germline V gene sequence: CDR1 SGHDT, CDR2 YYEEEE. This CDR3 spans 14 amino acids. The junction had 1 base not matched to a gene; V was cut back by 0 bases and J by 4 bases.

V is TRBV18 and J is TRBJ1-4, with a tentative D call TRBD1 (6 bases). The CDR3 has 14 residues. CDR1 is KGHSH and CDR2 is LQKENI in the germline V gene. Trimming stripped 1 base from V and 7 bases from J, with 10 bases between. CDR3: CASSPRRGGEKLFF. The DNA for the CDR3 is TGTGCCAGCTCACCACGCAGGGGTGGTGAAAAACTGTTTTTT.

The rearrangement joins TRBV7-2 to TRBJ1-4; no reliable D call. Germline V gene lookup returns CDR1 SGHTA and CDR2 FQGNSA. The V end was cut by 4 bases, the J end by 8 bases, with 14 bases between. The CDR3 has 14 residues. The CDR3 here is CASSSGPRGEKLFF. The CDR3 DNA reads TGTGCCAGCAGCTCCGGACCTCGTGGGGAAAAACTGTTTTTT. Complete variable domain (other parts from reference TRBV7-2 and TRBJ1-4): GAGVSQSPSNKVTEKGKDVELRCDPISGHTALYWYRQSLGQGLEFLIYFQGNSAPDKSGLPSDRFSAERTGGSVSTLTIQRTQQEDSAVYLCASSSGPRGEKLFFGSGTQLSVL.